Following are 21 T cell receptor beta chains from one sample sequenced in a study of cytomegalovirus exposure and HLA in healthy donors. PCR amplification relied on 60 Vbeta primers (plus 13 Jbeta primers). The data were produced by immunoSEQ multiplex PCR, yet TCRdb's version contains in-frame clones alone and is incomplete. This table holds fewer than 250,000 clones, about three quarters found once. Sequencing used PBMCs. These receptors all stem from a male donor in good health and CMV-seronegative.

This chain links TRBV2 with TRBJ1-4; D unclear. Trimming removed 6 bases from V and 0 bases from J, with 11 bases in between. Germline CDR1 is SNHLY and CDR2 is FYNNEI. CDR3 size: 15 residues. As DNA, the CDR3 is TGTGCCAGCAGGAGATATACTTCAACTAATGAAAAACTGTTTTTT. Its protein is CASRRYTSTNEKLFF.

The rearrangement links TRBV7-2 to TRBJ1-6, with no clear D. The CDR3 totals 11 residues. Germline V CDR1 and CDR2: SGHTA, FQGNSA. V lost 4 bases and J 8 bases, leaving 3 bases between the germline ends. The CDR3 reads CASSSDSPLHF. The CDR3 region has the DNA TGTGCCAGCAGCTCTGATTCACCCCTCCACTTT.

This chain links TRBV9 with TRBJ1-2; TRBD1 might be the D (6 bases). Trimming removed 1 base at V and 2 bases at J, with 18 bases between. The CDR3 is 17 amino acids. Germline loops: CDR1 SGDLS, CDR2 YYNGEE. CDR3 sequence: CASSVPQTRGPNYGYTF. The CDR3 DNA sequence: TGTGCCAGCAGCGTACCACAGACCAGGGGACCAAACTATGGCTACACCTTC.

V usage is TRBV7-6 and J usage is TRBJ2-6, with 12 nucleotides matching TRBD2. The CDR3 totals 17 residues. The J segment lost 3 bases and the V segment lost 4 bases, leaving 4 bases of the junction unmatched. Per the germline V gene, CDR1 is SGHVS and CDR2 is FNYEAQ. CDR3 nucleotides: TGTGCCAGCAGCTCTAGCGGGAGGGCCGGTGGGGCCAACGTCCTGACTTTC. Translating gives CASSSSGRAGGANVLTF.

This clone was seen a few times. The rearrangement joins TRBV9 to TRBJ2-5, with 7 bases lining up with TRBD1. The CDR3 spans 15 residues. V lost 4 bases and J lost 5; bases outside the gene matches: 11. Germline V gene lookup returns CDR1 SGDLS and CDR2 YYNGEE. CDR3 nucleotide sequence: TGTGCCAGCAGCACAATACGGACAGGTTTGGAGACCCAGTACTTC. Translating it yields CASSTIRTGLETQYF.

The genes are TRBV15 and TRBJ2-5; D may be TRBD2 (6 bases). The germline CDR1 and CDR2 sequences are LNHNV and YYDKDF (reference sequence). V dropped 3 bases and J dropped 1 base, with 15 bases sitting between them. The CDR3 loop spans 16 amino acids. CDR3 residues: CATSSWGSTSQETQYF. The CDR3 DNA reads TGTGCCACCAGCAGCTGGGGGTCGACTAGCCAAGAGACCCAGTACTTC. Filled out from reference TRBV15 and TRBJ2-5, the complete variable domain reads DAMVIQNPRYQVTQFGKPVTLSCSQTLNHNVMYWYQQKSSQAPKLLFHYYDKDFNNEADTPDNFQSRRPNTSFCFLDIRSPGLGDTAMYLCATSSWGSTSQETQYFGPGTRLLVL.

This chain joins TRBV7-9 and TRBJ2-3; perhaps TRBD2 as D (7 bases). The V end was cut by 4 bases, the J end by 6 bases, with 11 bases between. CDR3 size: 13 residues. Germline CDR1 SEHNR, CDR2 FQNEAQ (reference sequence). The CDR3 DNA reads TGTGCCAGCAGCTGGGGGGGCGGGGATACGCAGTATTTT. Translating it yields CASSWGGGDTQYF.

The chain combines TRBV5-4 with TRBJ1-1; maybe TRBD1 (5 bases). Trimming cost V 4 bases and J 7 bases, with 8 bases left between them. Looked up from germline, CDR1 is SGHNT and CDR2 is YYREEE (reference sequence). CDR3 length: 11 amino acids. The CDR3 here is CASSRDSEAFF. The CDR3 DNA follows: TGTGCCAGCAGCCGTGACAGTGAAGCTTTCTTT.

The rearrangement links TRBV5-4 to TRBJ2-3, with 9 bases matching TRBD2. After removal of 4 bases from V and 2 bases from J, the junction contained 17 bases not matched to a gene. Per germline, CDR1 SGHNT and CDR2 YYREEE (reference sequence). The CDR3 sequence is 19 residues long. The CDR3 DNA reads TGTGCCAGCAGCAGCGGACGGGGGTGGCGGGAGGGTGACACAGATACGCAGTATTTT. It translates to CASSSGRGWREGDTDTQYF.

The genes are TRBV5-1 and TRBJ2-1; 10 bases agree with TRBD2. With 4 bases clipped from V and 0 bases from J, the junction kept 13 bases outside the gene matches. CDR3 size: 19 residues. The V gene's germline CDR1 is SGHRS and CDR2 YFSETQ. CDR3 coding DNA: TGCGCCAGCAGCCTCACCTCCGGGACTAGCGCCCGCTCCTACAATGAGCAGTTCTTC. As protein: CASSLTSGTSARSYNEQFF.

V is TRBV7-2 and J is TRBJ1-6; D remains unclear. Germline CDR1 reads SGHTA; CDR2 reads FQGNSA. The CDR3 has 12 residues. V was shortened by 4 bases and J by 14 bases, with 12 bases between the two germline ends. The CDR3, as DNA: TGTGCCAGCAGCTCCCCTCCTATCTCCCTCCACTTT. It translates to CASSSPPISLHF.

This clone was detected a few times. The chain uses TRBV6-5 and TRBJ2-1, with 7 positions matching TRBD1. V shed 2 bases and J 9 bases; nucleotides not matched to a gene: 1. Germline loops: CDR1 MNHEY, CDR2 SVGAGI. CDR3 length equals 12 residues. The CDR3 sequence is CASSYDRAEQFF. CDR3 sequence (DNA): TGTGCCAGCAGTTACGACAGGGCTGAGCAGTTCTTC.

V usage is TRBV13 and J usage is TRBJ2-3; D is unclear. V was pared by 6 bases and J by 4 bases, with 8 bases between. This CDR3 has 12 amino acids. The germline V gene encodes CDR1 PRHDT and CDR2 FYEKMQ (reference sequence). This chain's CDR3 is CASSFNSDTQYF. For the CDR3, the DNA is TGTGCCAGCAGTTTCAACTCAGATACGCAGTATTTT.

J is TRBJ2-3 and V is TRBV4-3, with TRBD2 identical over 8 bases. CDR3 length equals 18 residues. The ends lost 3 bases at V and 2 bases at J; junction bases unmatched: 13. Germline V CDR1 and CDR2: LGHNA, YSLEER. The DNA for the CDR3 is TGCGCCAGCAGCCAGGACCCTTGGACTAGCCCACCCACAGATACGCAGTATTTT. Translating gives CASSQDPWTSPPTDTQYF.

The chain employs TRBV4-3 and TRBJ1-1, with D possibly matching TRBD1 (5 bases). From germline, CDR1 is LGHNA and CDR2 YSLEER. The CDR3 spans 12 residues. Trimming took off 4 bases at V and 3 bases at J, with 6 bases between the two ends. The CDR3 here is CASSPGYTEAFF. The CDR3 nucleotides are TGCGCCAGCAGCCCAGGGTACACTGAAGCTTTCTTT.

This clone was seen just once. The chain has TRBV27 and TRBJ1-2; D may be TRBD1 (6 bases). CDR1 MNHEY and CDR2 SMNVEV come from the germline V gene (reference sequence). V gave up 5 bases and J gave up 6 bases, with 16 bases separating them. The CDR3 has 14 amino acids. CDR3 DNA sequence: TGTGCCAGCAGTACGCAACAGGGTGTCCATGGCTACACCTTC. It is translated as CASSTQQGVHGYTF.

V usage is TRBV28 and J usage is TRBJ2-7; TRBD1 matches 9 bases. The J segment lost 3 bases and the V segment lost 7 bases, leaving 10 bases of the junction unmatched. Germline V gene lookup returns CDR1 MDHEN and CDR2 SYDVKM. This CDR3 has 15 amino acids. CDR3 coding DNA: TGTGCCAGCATTGGCCTAGGACAGGGGTTCTACGAGCAGTACTTC. Translation: CASIGLGQGFYEQYF.

This clone was detected a few times. The V and J genes are TRBV30 and TRBJ2-1; 10 bases agree with TRBD2. The V gene end was trimmed by 3 bases and the J gene end by 7 bases; junction bases not matched to a gene: 12. This CDR3 contains 16 residues. Per germline, CDR1 GTSNPN and CDR2 SVGIG (reference sequence). CDR3 residues: CAWRSPGLAEANEQFF. CDR3 DNA sequence: TGTGCCTGGAGATCCCCTGGACTAGCGGAAGCGAATGAGCAGTTCTTC.

This clone appeared a single time. This chain joins TRBV14 and TRBJ2-3; 9 bases line up with TRBD2. This CDR3 has 18 amino acids. CDR1 and CDR2 (germline): SGHDN, FVKESK. Germline trimming cut 0 bases from V and 6 bases from J; bases unmatched to any gene: 13. CDR3 loop: CASSQDHRGVAGDDTQYF. The CDR3 bases are TGTGCCAGCAGCCAAGATCACCGCGGGGTAGCGGGGGACGATACGCAGTATTTT.

The chain is built from TRBV28 and TRBJ2-3, with 9 nucleotides matching TRBD2. This CDR3 contains 15 residues. CDR1 MDHEN and CDR2 SYDVKM come from the germline V gene. J lost 4 bases, V lost 8 bases, and 10 bases had no gene match. CDR3 coding DNA: TGTGCCAGCGGGACAGCGGGAGGAGGATCAGATACGCAGTATTTT. Translating gives CASGTAGGGSDTQYF.

As regards this clone: At one of its ends the junction is not consistent with the germline gene, which may arise from a read error. V usage is TRBV7-9 and J usage is TRBJ1-5, with D unclear. Per germline, CDR1 SEHNR and CDR2 FQNEAQ (reference sequence). CDR3 length: 12 residues. CDR3 sequence reads: CSRPVEGQPQHF. The CDR3 DNA follows: TGTTCCAGACCTGTTGAGGGTCAGCCCCAGCATTTT.